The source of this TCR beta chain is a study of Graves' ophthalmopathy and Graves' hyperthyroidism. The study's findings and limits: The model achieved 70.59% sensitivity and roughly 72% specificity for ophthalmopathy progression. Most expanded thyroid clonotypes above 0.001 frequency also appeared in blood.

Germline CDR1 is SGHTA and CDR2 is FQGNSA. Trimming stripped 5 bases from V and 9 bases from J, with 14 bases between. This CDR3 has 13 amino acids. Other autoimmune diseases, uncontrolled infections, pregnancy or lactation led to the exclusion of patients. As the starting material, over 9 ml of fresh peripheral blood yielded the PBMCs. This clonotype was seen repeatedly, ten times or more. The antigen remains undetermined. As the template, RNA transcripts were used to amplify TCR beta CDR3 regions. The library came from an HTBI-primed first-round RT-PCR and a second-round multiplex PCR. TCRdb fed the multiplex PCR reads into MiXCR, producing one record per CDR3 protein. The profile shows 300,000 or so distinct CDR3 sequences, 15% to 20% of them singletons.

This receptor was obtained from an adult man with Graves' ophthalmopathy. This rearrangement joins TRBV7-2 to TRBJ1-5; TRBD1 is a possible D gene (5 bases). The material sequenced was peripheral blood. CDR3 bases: TGTGCCAGCAGCCAAGAAGGGGCCTTGCCCCAGCATTTT. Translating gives CASSQEGALPQHF.